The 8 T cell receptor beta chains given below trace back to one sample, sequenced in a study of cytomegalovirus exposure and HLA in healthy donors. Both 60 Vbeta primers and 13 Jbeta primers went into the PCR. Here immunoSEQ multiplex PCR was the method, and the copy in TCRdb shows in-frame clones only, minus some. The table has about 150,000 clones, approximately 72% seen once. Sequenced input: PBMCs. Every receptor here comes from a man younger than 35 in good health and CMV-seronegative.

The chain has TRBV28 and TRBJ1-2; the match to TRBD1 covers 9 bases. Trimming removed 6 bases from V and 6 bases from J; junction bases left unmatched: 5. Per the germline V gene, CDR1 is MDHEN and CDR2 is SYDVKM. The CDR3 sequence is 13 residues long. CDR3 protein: CASRTGQGHGYTF. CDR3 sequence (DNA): TGTGCCAGCAGAACGGGACAGGGACATGGCTACACCTTC.

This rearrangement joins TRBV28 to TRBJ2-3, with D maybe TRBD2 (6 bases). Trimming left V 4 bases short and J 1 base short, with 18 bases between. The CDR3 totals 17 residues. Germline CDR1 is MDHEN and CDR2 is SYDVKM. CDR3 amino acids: CASSSYGEEWGTDTQYF. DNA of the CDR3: TGTGCCAGCAGTTCCTATGGGGAGGAGTGGGGCACAGATACGCAGTATTTT.

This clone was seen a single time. This CDR3 is CASSSLSGTGELFF. CDR3 nucleotide sequence: TGTGCCAGCAGTTCCCTAAGTGGCACCGGGGAGCTGTTTTTT. The V gene is TRBV7-2, the J gene TRBJ2-2; unclear D gene. Trimming pared 6 bases from V and 4 bases from J, leaving 12 bases between. Germline V gene lookup returns CDR1 SGHTA and CDR2 FQGNSA. CDR3 length: 14 residues.

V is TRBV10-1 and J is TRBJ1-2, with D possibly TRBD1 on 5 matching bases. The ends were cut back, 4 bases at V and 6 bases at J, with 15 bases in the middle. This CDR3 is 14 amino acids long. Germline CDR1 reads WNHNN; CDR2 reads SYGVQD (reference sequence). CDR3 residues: CASSGVGRYDGYTF. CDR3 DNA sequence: TGCGCCAGCAGTGGGGTGGGGCGTTACGATGGCTACACCTTC.

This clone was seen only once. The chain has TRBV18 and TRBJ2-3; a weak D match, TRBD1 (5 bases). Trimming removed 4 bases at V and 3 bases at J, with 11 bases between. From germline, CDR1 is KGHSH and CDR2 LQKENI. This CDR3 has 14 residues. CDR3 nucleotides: TGTGCCAGCTCACTTGTGGCAGGGACAGATACGCAGTATTTT. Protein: CASSLVAGTDTQYF.

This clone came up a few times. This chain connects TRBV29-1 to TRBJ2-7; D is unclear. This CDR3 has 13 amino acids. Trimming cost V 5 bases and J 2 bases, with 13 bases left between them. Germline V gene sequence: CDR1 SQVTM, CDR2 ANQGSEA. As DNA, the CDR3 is TGCAGCGTTACCGAGGCGAATACCTACGAGCAGTACTTC. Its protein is CSVTEANTYEQYF.

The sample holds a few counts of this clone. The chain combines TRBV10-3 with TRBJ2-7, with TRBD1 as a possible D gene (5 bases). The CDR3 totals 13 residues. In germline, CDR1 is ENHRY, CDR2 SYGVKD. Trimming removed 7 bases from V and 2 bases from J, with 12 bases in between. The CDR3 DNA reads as TGTGCCATCAATGAAGAGACAGCCTACGAGCAGTACTTC. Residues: CAINEETAYEQYF.

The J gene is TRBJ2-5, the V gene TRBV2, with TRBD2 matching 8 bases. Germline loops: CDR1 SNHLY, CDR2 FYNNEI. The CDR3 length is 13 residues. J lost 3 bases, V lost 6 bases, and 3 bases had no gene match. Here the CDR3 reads CASRTSAKETQYF. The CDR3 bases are TGTGCCAGCAGGACTAGCGCTAAAGAGACCCAGTACTTC.